This T cell receptor beta chain was captured in a study of blood T cells in healthy people across ages. Findings and limits, study-wide: In older individuals, TCR beta diversity per million T cells was lower, falling roughly linearly with age. No one knew whether donors had CMV, which possibly confounded expanded clonotype changes. Because sorting was not performed, PBMCs prevented conclusive naive versus antigen-experienced comparison.

A J-beta primer mix and a sample-barcoded 5' primer were used in a second PCR of about 7 to 11 cycles. Through a template-switch adaptor with 12 random nucleotides, each cDNA molecule received a tag. TCRdb ran MiXCR on the 5' RACE reads and lists one entry per CDR3 protein. The top ten hold 22% of the sample, which has about 800,000 distinct CDR3 sequences, more than 45% seen once. As for this clonotype: What it binds is unknown.

Germline V CDR1 and CDR2: SEHNR, FQNEAQ (reference sequence). The junction had 4 bases not matched to a gene; V was cut back by 2 bases and J by 1 base. The CDR3 spans 16 residues. This sequence originates from a man aged 30-40 years in good health. The chain is built from TRBV7-9 and TRBJ2-3; the match to TRBD2 covers 9 bases. Sequencing input: blood. The CDR3 DNA reads TGTGCCAGCAGCTTACATTTAGCGGGAGGCACAGATACGCAGTATTTT. This sequence encodes CASSLHLAGGTDTQYF.